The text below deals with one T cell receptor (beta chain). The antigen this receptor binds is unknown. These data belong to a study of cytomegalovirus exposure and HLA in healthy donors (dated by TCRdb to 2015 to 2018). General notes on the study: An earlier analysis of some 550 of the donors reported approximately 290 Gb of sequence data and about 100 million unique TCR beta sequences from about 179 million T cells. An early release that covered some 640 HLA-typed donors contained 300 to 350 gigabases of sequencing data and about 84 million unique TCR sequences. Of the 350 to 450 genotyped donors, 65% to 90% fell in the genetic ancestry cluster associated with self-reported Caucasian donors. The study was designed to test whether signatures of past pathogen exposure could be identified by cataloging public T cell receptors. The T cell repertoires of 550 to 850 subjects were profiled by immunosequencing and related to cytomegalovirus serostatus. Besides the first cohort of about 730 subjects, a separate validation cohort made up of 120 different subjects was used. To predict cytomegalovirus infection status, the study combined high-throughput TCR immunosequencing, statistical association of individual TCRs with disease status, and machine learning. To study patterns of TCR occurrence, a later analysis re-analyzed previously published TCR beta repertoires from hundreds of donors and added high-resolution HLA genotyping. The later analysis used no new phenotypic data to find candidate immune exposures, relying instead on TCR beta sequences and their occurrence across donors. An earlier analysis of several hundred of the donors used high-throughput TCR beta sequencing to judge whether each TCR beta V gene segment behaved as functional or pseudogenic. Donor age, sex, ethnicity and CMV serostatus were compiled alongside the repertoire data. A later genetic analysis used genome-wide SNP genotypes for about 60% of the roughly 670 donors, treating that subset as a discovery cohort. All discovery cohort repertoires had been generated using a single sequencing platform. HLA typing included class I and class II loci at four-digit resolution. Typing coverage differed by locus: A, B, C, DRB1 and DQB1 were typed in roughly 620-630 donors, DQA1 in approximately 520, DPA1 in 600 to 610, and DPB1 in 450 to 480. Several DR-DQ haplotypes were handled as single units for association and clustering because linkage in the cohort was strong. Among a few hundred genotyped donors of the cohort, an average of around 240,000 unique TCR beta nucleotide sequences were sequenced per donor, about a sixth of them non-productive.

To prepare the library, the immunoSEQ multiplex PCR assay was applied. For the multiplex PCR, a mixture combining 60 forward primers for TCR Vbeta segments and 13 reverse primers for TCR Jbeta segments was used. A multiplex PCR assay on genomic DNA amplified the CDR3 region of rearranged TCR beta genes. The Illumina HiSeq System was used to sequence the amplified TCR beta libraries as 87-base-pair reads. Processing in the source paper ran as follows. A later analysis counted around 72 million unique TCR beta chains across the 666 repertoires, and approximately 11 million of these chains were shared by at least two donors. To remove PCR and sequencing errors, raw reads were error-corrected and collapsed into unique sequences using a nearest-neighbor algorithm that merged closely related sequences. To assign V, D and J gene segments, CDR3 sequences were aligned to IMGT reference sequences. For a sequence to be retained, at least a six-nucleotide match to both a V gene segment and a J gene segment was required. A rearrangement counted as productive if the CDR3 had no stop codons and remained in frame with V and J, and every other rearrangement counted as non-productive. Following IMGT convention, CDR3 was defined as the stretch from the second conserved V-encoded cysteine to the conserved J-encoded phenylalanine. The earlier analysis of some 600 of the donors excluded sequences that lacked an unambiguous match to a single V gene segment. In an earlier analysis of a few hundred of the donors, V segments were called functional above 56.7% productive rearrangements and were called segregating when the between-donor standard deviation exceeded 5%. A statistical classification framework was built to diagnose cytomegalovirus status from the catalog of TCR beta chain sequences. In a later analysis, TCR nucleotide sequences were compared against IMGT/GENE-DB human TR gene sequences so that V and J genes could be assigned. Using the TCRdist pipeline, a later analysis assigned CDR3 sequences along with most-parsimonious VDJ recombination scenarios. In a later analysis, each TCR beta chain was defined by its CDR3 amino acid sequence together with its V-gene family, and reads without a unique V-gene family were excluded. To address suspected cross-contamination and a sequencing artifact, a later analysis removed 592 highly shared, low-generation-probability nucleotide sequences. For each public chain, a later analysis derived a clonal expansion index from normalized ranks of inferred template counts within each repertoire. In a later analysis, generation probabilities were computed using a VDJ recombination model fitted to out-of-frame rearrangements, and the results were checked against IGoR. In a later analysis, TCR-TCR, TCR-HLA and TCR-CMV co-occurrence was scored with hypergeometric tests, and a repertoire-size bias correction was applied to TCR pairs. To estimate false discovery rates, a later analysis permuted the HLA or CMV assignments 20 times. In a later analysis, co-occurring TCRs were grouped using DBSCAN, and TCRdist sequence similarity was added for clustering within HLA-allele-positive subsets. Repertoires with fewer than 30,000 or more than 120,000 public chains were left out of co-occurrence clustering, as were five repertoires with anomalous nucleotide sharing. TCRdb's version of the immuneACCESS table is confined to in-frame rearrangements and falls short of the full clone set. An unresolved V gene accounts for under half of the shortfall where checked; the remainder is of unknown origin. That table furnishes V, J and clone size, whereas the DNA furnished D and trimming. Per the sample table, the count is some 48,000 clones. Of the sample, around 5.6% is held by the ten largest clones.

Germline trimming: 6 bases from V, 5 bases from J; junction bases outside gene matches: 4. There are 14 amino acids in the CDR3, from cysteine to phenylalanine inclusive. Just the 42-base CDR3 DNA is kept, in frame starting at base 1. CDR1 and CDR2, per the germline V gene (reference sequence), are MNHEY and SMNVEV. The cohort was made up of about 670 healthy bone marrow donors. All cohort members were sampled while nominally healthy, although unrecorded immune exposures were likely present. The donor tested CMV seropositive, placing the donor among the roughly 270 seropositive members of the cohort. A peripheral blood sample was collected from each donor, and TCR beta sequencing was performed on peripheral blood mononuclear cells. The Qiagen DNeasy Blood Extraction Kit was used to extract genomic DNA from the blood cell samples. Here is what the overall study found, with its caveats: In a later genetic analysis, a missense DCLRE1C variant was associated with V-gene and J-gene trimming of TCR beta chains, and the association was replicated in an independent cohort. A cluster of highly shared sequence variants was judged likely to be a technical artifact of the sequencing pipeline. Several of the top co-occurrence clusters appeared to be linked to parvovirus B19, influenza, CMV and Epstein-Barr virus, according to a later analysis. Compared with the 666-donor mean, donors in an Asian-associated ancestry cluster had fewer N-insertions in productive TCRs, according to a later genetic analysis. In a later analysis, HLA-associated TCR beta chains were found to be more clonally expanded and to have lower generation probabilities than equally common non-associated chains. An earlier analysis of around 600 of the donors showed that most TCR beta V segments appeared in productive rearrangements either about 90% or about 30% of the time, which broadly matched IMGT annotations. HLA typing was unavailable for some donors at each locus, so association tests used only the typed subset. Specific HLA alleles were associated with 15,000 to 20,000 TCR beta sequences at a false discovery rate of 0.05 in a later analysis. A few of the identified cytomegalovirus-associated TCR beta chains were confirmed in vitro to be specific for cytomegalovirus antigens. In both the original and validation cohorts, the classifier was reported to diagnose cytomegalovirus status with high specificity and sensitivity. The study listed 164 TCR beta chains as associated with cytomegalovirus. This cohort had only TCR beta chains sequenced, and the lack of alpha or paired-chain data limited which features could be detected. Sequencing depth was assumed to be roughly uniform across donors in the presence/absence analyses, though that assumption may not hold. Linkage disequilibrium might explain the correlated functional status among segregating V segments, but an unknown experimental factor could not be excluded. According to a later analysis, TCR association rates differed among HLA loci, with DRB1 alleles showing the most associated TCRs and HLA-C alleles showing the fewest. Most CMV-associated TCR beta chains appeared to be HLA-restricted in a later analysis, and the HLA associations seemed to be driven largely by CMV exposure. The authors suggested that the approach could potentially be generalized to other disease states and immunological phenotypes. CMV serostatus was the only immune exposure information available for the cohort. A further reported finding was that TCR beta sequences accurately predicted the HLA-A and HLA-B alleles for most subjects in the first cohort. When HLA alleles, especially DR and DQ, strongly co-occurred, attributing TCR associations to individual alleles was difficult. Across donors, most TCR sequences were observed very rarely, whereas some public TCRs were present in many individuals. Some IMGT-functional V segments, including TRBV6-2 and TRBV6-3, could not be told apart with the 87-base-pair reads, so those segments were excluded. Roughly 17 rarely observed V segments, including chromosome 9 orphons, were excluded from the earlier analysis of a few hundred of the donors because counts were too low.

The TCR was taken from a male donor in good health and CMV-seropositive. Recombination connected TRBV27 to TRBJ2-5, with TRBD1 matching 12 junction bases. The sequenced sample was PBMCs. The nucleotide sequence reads TGTGCCAGCAGGGGGACAGGGGGCCGGGAGACCCAGTACTTC. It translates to CASRGTGGRETQYF.